The clone carrying this T cell receptor beta chain came up many times. Its antigen is not known. The data are from a study of early T cells in non-severe SARS-CoV-2 infection. Attachment of unique molecular identifiers to individual cDNA molecules was performed. TCRdb ran MiXCR on the 5' RACE reads and lists one entry per CDR3 protein. The table lists 90,000 to 130,000 distinct CDR3 sequences, roughly an eighth of them singletons, with approximately 4% in the top ten. The CDR3 has 13 amino acids. Germline CDR1 is WNHNN and CDR2 is SYGVQD (reference sequence). The V end lost 5 bases, the J end lost 1 base, and 8 bases lay between the germline ends. Study-level points and caveats: Matching results from VDJdb favored anti-spike CD8 responses, leaving private and CD4 specificities undetected.

The chain employs TRBV10-1 and TRBJ1-1; unclear D gene. Here the sequenced sample was whole blood, taken at baseline. The clonotype originates from an adult who was a healthcare worker with PCR-confirmed SARS-CoV-2 infection or an uninfected control (not recorded which). The CDR3 reads CASSLQRNTEAFF. In DNA, the CDR3 is TGCGCCAGCAGTTTACAGAGGAACACTGAAGCTTTCTTT.